The entry that follows covers one T cell receptor beta chain sequence. Its target is unknown. The sample is drawn from a study of shared clonotypes between healthy human individuals. Each subset's genomic DNA was split evenly across several immunoSEQ plates. The assay was immunoSEQ multiplex PCR, and TCRdb's table has in-frame clones only and misses some. The sample shows roughly 490,000 clones, 70% to 80% of them seen only once. Findings and caveats of the study: Blood alone was sampled, and tissue repertoires likely differ.

The germline gives CDR1 MDHEN, CDR2 SYDVKM. This CDR3 is 13 amino acids long. Trimming stripped 6 bases from V and 6 bases from J, with 12 bases between. Sequenced sample: PBMCs. The chain employs TRBV28 and TRBJ1-5; D is possibly TRBD1 (6 bases). The source is a middle-aged woman in good health. Some clones in this sample may be carry-over from other donors' samples. CDR3: CASRTGDGQPQHF. Here the CDR3 DNA reads TGTGCCAGCAGGACAGGCGACGGTCAGCCCCAGCATTTT.